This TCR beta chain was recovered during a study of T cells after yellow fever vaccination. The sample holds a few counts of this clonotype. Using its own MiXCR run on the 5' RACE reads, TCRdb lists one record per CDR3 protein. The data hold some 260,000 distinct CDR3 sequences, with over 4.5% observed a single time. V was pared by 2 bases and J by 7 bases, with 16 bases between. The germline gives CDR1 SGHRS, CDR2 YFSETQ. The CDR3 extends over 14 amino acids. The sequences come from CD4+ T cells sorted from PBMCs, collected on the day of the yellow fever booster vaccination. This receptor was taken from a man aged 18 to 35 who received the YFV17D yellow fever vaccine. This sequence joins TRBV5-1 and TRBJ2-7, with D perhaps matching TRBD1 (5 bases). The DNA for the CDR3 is TGCGCCAGCAGCTTTTTGGTAACAGGCACGGAGCAGTACTTC. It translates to CASSFLVTGTEQYF.